One and the same sample provided the 27 T cell receptor beta chains below, sequenced in a study of blood T cell repertoires in COVID-19. TCRdb's copy holds only in-frame clones and misses some; the assay was immunoSEQ multiplex PCR. The top ten hold 1.7% of the sample, which has 360,000 or so clones, roughly 91% seen once. Input material: PBMCs or T cells enriched from blood (not recorded which). The receptor set was obtained from a woman aged 30 to 39 who had recovered from COVID-19.

The chain joins TRBV7-9 to TRBJ1-1, with D maybe TRBD1 (5 bases). The germline gives CDR1 SEHNR, CDR2 FQNEAQ (reference sequence). CDR3 length: 17 residues. V lost 5 bases and J lost 0, with 19 bases in between. As DNA, the CDR3 is TGTGCCAGCAGCCCCAGGGATGCTATACTCATGAACACTGAAGCTTTCTTT. This gives the protein CASSPRDAILMNTEAFF. The full variable domain, with the rest looked up from reference TRBV7-9 and TRBJ1-1, is DTGVSQNPRHKITKRGQNVTFRCDPISEHNRLYWYRQTLGQGPEFLTYFQNEAQLEKSRLLSDRFSAERPKGSFSTLEIQRTEQGDSAMYLCASSPRDAILMNTEAFFGQGTRLTVV.

This chain uses TRBV30 with TRBJ1-6; TRBD1 agrees at 8 bases. Per the germline V gene, CDR1 is GTSNPN and CDR2 is SVGIG (reference sequence). V lost 0 bases, J lost 6 bases, and 4 bases stayed unmatched. This CDR3 is built from 15 residues. The CDR3 region is CAWSVGQGFNSPLHF. DNA for the CDR3: TGTGCCTGGAGTGTCGGACAGGGATTTAATTCACCCCTCCACTTT.

The chain links TRBV10-3 to TRBJ2-1; 14 bases line up with TRBD2. This CDR3 is built from 15 residues. The germline V gene has CDR1 ENHRY and CDR2 SYGVKD. V was pared by 7 bases and J by 10 bases, with 9 bases of the junction left unmatched. The CDR3 DNA follows: TGTGCCATCACCCCGGGACTAGCGGGGGCAGGCGAGCAGTTCTTC. Protein: CAITPGLAGAGEQFF.

This clone was counted once. This chain joins TRBV11-2 and TRBJ2-1, with 7 bases fitting TRBD2. CDR1 SGHAT and CDR2 FQNNGV come from the germline V gene. The CDR3 runs to 17 residues. V shed 1 base, J shed 0 bases, and the junction held 6 bases outside the gene matches. Here the CDR3 reads CASSLGEAGYSYNEQFF. The CDR3 DNA follows: TGTGCCAGCAGCTTAGGGGAAGCGGGGTACTCCTACAATGAGCAGTTCTTC.

The count of this clone is one. This chain connects TRBV7-3 to TRBJ2-7, with 7 bases matching TRBD2. This CDR3 is 14 amino acids long. J lost 7 bases, V lost 5 bases, and 11 bases had no gene match. Germline-derived CDR1 and CDR2 are SGHTA and FQGTGA. The CDR3 loop reads CASSPSGGASEQYF. The CDR3 DNA is TGTGCCAGCAGCCCCTCGGGGGGTGCGTCGGAGCAGTACTTC.

The rearrangement links TRBV10-1 to TRBJ2-2, with TRBD1 identical over 12 bases. Trimming at V came to 0 bases and at J to 3 bases, leaving 5 bases not matched to a gene. CDR3 length: 18 residues. Germline-derived CDR1 and CDR2 are WNHNN and SYGVQD (reference sequence). Here the CDR3 reads CASSESWDRGPYTGELFF. Written as DNA, the CDR3 is TGCGCCAGCAGTGAGTCGTGGGACAGGGGGCCTTACACCGGGGAGCTGTTTTTT.

The V gene is TRBV30, the J gene TRBJ1-2; D remains ambiguous. V was shortened by 2 bases and J by 8 bases, with 15 bases between the two germline ends. Germline CDR1 GTSNPN, CDR2 SVGIG (reference sequence). CDR3 length equals 13 residues. This CDR3 is CAWSPMGRLGYTF. CDR3 bases: TGTGCCTGGAGTCCCATGGGGAGGCTCGGCTACACCTTC.

The chain carries TRBV7-6 and TRBJ2-2, with D possibly being TRBD1 (6 bases). The V gene lost 7 bases and the J gene lost 1 base, with 16 bases spanning the gap. The CDR3 has 16 amino acids. Germline V gene lookup returns CDR1 SGHVS and CDR2 FNYEAQ. CDR3 protein: CASNQGQPLNTGELFF. Here the CDR3 DNA reads TGTGCCAGCAACCAAGGACAGCCACTGAACACCGGGGAGCTGTTTTTT.

This sequence joins TRBV7-3 and TRBJ1-5; D is undetermined. Trimming pared 5 bases from V and 0 bases from J, leaving 17 bases between. CDR3 length: 17 residues. Germline CDR1 reads SGHTA; CDR2 reads FQGTGA. This CDR3 reads CASSPRETTYSNQPQHF. Written as DNA, the CDR3 is TGTGCCAGCAGCCCCCGGGAGACCACTTATAGCAATCAGCCCCAGCATTTT.

The V gene is TRBV19, the J gene TRBJ2-1; a possible D gene is TRBD1 (5 bases). V was shortened by 6 bases and J by 0 bases, with 18 bases between the two germline ends. The V gene's germline CDR1 is LNHDA and CDR2 SQIVND (reference sequence). The CDR3 extends over 17 amino acids. The CDR3 DNA follows: TGTGCCAGTAGACCTAGTGGACACCAGAGCTCCTACAATGAGCAGTTCTTC. Translated: CASRPSGHQSSYNEQFF.

The V and J genes are TRBV2 and TRBJ1-2, with 9 bases lining up with TRBD1. This CDR3 is 13 amino acids long. The V segment lost 6 bases and the J segment 8 bases; nucleotides outside the gene matches: 7. Germline V gene data show CDR1 as SNHLY and CDR2 as FYNNEI. The CDR3 region has the DNA TGTGCCAGCAGCGGGACAGGGTCCTACGGCTACACCTTC. Translating gives CASSGTGSYGYTF.

This sequence joins TRBV10-3 and TRBJ2-7; D may be TRBD2 (5 bases). The CDR3 covers 15 residues. The germline V gene encodes CDR1 ENHRY and CDR2 SYGVKD. Trimming took 9 bases from V and 10 from J, leaving 28 bases between them. The CDR3 spells CAIGTDKVVSGSQYF. The CDR3 bases are TGTGCCATAGGTACGGATAAGGTGGTAAGCGGTTCCCAGTACTTC.

The CDR3 coding sequence is TGTGCCAGCAGCCCCACGACAGGGCACAATCAGCCCCAGCATTTT. Its translation is CASSPTTGHNQPQHF. The V call is TRBV7-9, the J call TRBJ1-5; TRBD1 matches at 7 bases. The CDR3 runs to 15 residues. Losses at the gene ends were 5 bases for V and 3 bases for J; bases not matched to a gene: 7. From germline, CDR1 is SEHNR and CDR2 FQNEAQ (reference sequence).

The genes are TRBV7-5 and TRBJ1-4. TRBV7-5 is reported as a pseudogene. This CDR3 has 11 residues. The CDR3 is CARSQNGGLFF. The DNA of the CDR3 is TGTGCCAGAAGCCAGAACGGGGGTCTGTTTTTT.

The genes are TRBV27 and TRBJ1-4, with 7 bases aligning to TRBD1. CDR3 length equals 16 residues. V lost 2 bases to trimming and J lost 6 bases; unmatched junction nucleotides: 9. Germline V gene data show CDR1 as MNHEY and CDR2 as SMNVEV (reference sequence). The CDR3 DNA sequence: TGTGCCAGCAGTTTAGCCCGGGACAGCCCGGATGAAAAACTGTTTTTT. Protein: CASSLARDSPDEKLFF.

This clone was seen just once. V gene TRBV3-1 (or the pseudogene TRBV3-2) combines with J gene TRBJ2-5, with TRBD2 matching 8 bases. The CDR3 consists of 13 residues. CDR1 and CDR2 (germline): LGHDT, YNNKEL (reference sequence). The V gene end was trimmed by 4 bases and the J gene end by 3 bases; junction bases not matched to a gene: 1. The CDR3 DNA reads as TGTGCCAGCAGCCTGGGACTAGAAGAGACCCAGTACTTC. Translating gives CASSLGLEETQYF.

J is TRBJ1-5 and V is TRBV19; maybe TRBD1 (6 bases). V dropped 3 bases and J dropped 6 bases, with 18 bases sitting between them. Germline values: CDR1 LNHDA, CDR2 SQIVND (reference sequence). The CDR3 runs 16 residues. The CDR3 is CASSIRRGSQGQPQHF. The DNA of the CDR3 is TGTGCCAGTAGTATCCGAAGGGGGTCCCAAGGTCAGCCCCAGCATTTT.

CDR3 amino acids: CAWRRPGLAASEQFF. As DNA, the CDR3 is TGTGCCTGGAGAAGGCCGGGACTAGCGGCGAGTGAGCAGTTCTTC. This chain joins TRBV30 and TRBJ2-1; 11 bases are a match to TRBD2. This CDR3 has 15 residues. Germline assignment: CDR1 GTSNPN and CDR2 SVGIG (reference sequence). J gave up 9 bases and V 3 bases, and 10 bases lay outside the gene matches.

The chain combines TRBV5-1 with TRBJ2-2; 11 bases are shared with TRBD2. J was trimmed by 7 bases and V by 7 bases; bases with no gene match: 15. Germline-derived CDR1 and CDR2 are SGHRS and YFSETQ. CDR3 length: 17 residues. In DNA form, the CDR3 reads TGCGCCAGCCGCCTGGAGCTAGCGGGAGGTTTGAACGGGGAGCTGTTTTTT. Its protein product is CASRLELAGGLNGELFF.

The J gene is TRBJ1-4, the V gene TRBV30, with D perhaps matching TRBD1 (6 bases). Germline CDR1 reads GTSNPN; CDR2 reads SVGIG (reference sequence). Between the trimmed V and J ends, which lost 1 base and 3 bases, there was a span of 9 bases. This CDR3 comprises 14 residues. The CDR3 DNA reads TGTGCCTGGAGTGGGTGGACAGCTAATGAAAAACTGTTTTTT. Amino acids: CAWSGWTANEKLFF.

This CDR3 reads CASSLKGGGEKLFF. CDR3 bases: TGCGCCAGCAGCTTGAAAGGCGGGGGAGAAAAACTGTTTTTT. V usage is TRBV5-1 and J usage is TRBJ1-4, with D perhaps matching TRBD1 (5 bases). Germline values: CDR1 SGHRS, CDR2 YFSETQ. V gave up 1 base and J gave up 8 bases, with 12 bases separating them. CDR3 size: 14 residues.

The chain recombines TRBV7-9 with TRBJ2-1, with a possible D match to TRBD1 (5 bases). V dropped 1 base and J dropped 7 bases, with 11 bases sitting between them. Germline CDR1 is SEHNR and CDR2 is FQNEAQ (reference sequence). The CDR3 covers 14 residues. The CDR3 nucleotides read TGTGCCAGCAGCTTAGGGGCAGGGCAAAATGAGCAGTTCTTC. This sequence encodes CASSLGAGQNEQFF.

The table lists this clone with a few counts. The V call is TRBV2, the J call TRBJ1-1; 7 bases are shared with TRBD1. Germline V CDR1 and CDR2: SNHLY, FYNNEI. This CDR3 is 12 amino acids long. V was clipped by 6 bases and J by 5 bases; unmatched bases: 3. DNA for the CDR3: TGTGCCAGCAGGGAACAGGGGACTGAAGCTTTCTTT. Its translation: CASREQGTEAFF. The full variable domain, its missing parts supplied by reference TRBV2 and TRBJ1-1, is EPEVTQTPSHQVTQMGQEVILRCVPISNHLYFYWYRQILGQKVEFLVSFYNNEISEKSEIFDDQFSVERPDGSNFTLKIRSTKLEDSAMYFCASREQGTEAFFGQGTRLTVV.

This sequence joins TRBV5-1 and TRBJ2-2; 8 bases align to TRBD1. Germline loops: CDR1 SGHRS, CDR2 YFSETQ. J was trimmed by 6 bases and V by 1 base; bases with no gene match: 8. This CDR3 has 16 amino acids. CDR3 coding DNA: TGCGCCAGCAGCTTGCGATTCCAGGGGGCGGCCGGGGAGCTGTTTTTT. The encoded protein is CASSLRFQGAAGELFF.

V and J are TRBV28 and TRBJ1-5; D possibly corresponds to TRBD1 (6 bases). Germline V gene lookup returns CDR1 MDHEN and CDR2 SYDVKM. This CDR3 has 13 residues. With 2 bases removed from V and 9 bases from J, the gap between germline ends came to 11 bases. CDR3 bases: TGTGCCAGCAGTTTACCGGGGGGGCGGCCCCAGCATTTT. As protein: CASSLPGGRPQHF.

This clone is a singleton in its sample. The chain combines TRBV28 with TRBJ1-1, with unresolved D. Germline V gene sequence: CDR1 MDHEN, CDR2 SYDVKM. Trimming removed 8 bases from V and 1 base from J, with 11 bases in between. CDR3 length equals 13 residues. CDR3 region: CASGFRGNTEAFF. CDR3 coding DNA: TGTGCCAGCGGCTTCCGGGGGAACACTGAAGCTTTCTTT.

The chain carries TRBV5-1 and TRBJ1-2; TRBD1 is a possible D gene (6 bases). The CDR3 has 13 amino acids. V lost 3 bases to trimming and J lost 3 bases, with 9 bases between them. Germline V gene data show CDR1 as SGHRS and CDR2 as YFSETQ. CDR3 sequence (DNA): TGCGCCAGCAGCTCCGGACAGCACTATGGCTACACCTTC. Protein sequence: CASSSGQHYGYTF.